The 23 T cell receptor beta chains presented below share a single source sample, sequenced in a study of T cells in pancreatic ductal adenocarcinoma. Surgery without prior neoadjuvant therapy was the treatment of the selected pancreatic ductal adenocarcinoma patients. Measured with immunoSEQ multiplex PCR; TCRdb has only the in-frame clones, and not every one. The data hold about 100,000 clones, with more than 90% observed a single time. Sequenced input: PBMCs. These receptors came from a human donor with pancreatic ductal adenocarcinoma.

This sequence joins TRBV5-1 and TRBJ2-7; D might be TRBD1 (5 bases). V was shortened by 0 bases and J by 6 bases, with 10 bases between the two germline ends. This CDR3 has 13 residues. Germline CDR1 reads SGHRS; CDR2 reads YFSETQ. In DNA, the CDR3 is TGCGCCAGCAGCTTGGACGACAGTACCGAGCAGTACTTC. Residues: CASSLDDSTEQYF.

This clone was counted only a few times. The chain carries TRBV19 and TRBJ1-2; 8 bases line up with TRBD1. The CDR3 is 16 residues long. The V and J ends lost 8 bases and 7 bases, in that order; junction bases with no gene match: 18. Germline CDR1 is LNHDA and CDR2 is SQIVND (reference sequence). This chain's CDR3 is CASLRDRSGPGGGYTF. Written as DNA, the CDR3 is TGTGCCAGTCTCCGGGACAGGTCGGGCCCTGGGGGTGGCTACACCTTC.

The chain has TRBV4-2 and TRBJ2-1; D is perhaps TRBD1 (5 bases). CDR1 is LGHNA and CDR2 is YNFKEQ in the germline V gene. The CDR3 contains 13 residues. V was shortened by 4 bases and J by 9 bases, with 13 bases between the two germline ends. The CDR3 DNA follows: TGTGCCAGCAGCCTCAGGGCGGACGGTGAGCAGTTCTTC. This translates into CASSLRADGEQFF.

The genes are TRBV7-2 and TRBJ1-5; perhaps TRBD1 as D (6 bases). Deletions cut 5 bases from V and 5 bases from J, with 10 bases between. Germline V CDR1 and CDR2: SGHTA, FQGNSA. The CDR3 covers 13 residues. CDR3 residues: CASSRTEHQPQHF. The CDR3 DNA is TGTGCCAGCAGCCGGACAGAGCATCAGCCCCAGCATTTT. The whole variable domain, remainder taken from reference TRBV7-2 and TRBJ1-5, is GAGVSQSPSNKVTEKGKDVELRCDPISGHTALYWYRQSLGQGLEFLIYFQGNSAPDKSGLPSDRFSAERTGGSVSTLTIQRTQQEDSAVYLCASSRTEHQPQHFGDGTRLSIL.

This clone was seen a few times. This chain joins TRBV11-2 and TRBJ2-7; D gene uncertain. Deletions cut 4 bases from V and 4 bases from J, with 8 bases between. The CDR3 has 12 amino acids. Germline loops: CDR1 SGHAT, CDR2 FQNNGV. CDR3: CASSSIQYEQYF. For the CDR3, the DNA is TGTGCCAGCAGCTCCATACAGTACGAGCAGTACTTC.

The chain combines TRBV30 with TRBJ1-5, with D hard to call. Germline V lookup: CDR1 GTSNPN, CDR2 SVGIG (reference sequence). V lost 1 base and J lost 7, with 8 bases in between. CDR3 length: 12 residues. The CDR3 loop is CAWSERRQPQHF. CDR3 sequence (DNA): TGTGCCTGGAGTGAAAGGAGGCAGCCCCAGCATTTT.

V gene TRBV15 combines with J gene TRBJ2-5; TRBD2 matches at 13 bases. J gave up 5 bases and V 1 base, and 7 bases lay outside the gene matches. CDR3 length: 17 amino acids. Germline loops: CDR1 LNHNV, CDR2 YYDKDF (reference sequence). In DNA, the CDR3 is TGTGCCACCAGCAGAGTAACTAGCGGGAGGGCCGGGGAGACCCAGTACTTC. This encodes CATSRVTSGRAGETQYF.

This sequence joins TRBV5-1 and TRBJ2-1; weak D call: TRBD1 (7 bases). The CDR3 runs 16 residues. CDR1 and CDR2 (germline): SGHRS, YFSETQ. V was cut by 0 bases and J by 5 bases, with 15 bases left in between. This CDR3 is CASSLAVFRGDNEQFF. Here the CDR3 DNA reads TGCGCCAGCAGCTTGGCCGTTTTCAGGGGGGACAATGAGCAGTTCTTC.

This chain connects TRBV30 to TRBJ2-1; 8 nucleotides match TRBD2. This CDR3 comprises 16 residues. Per germline, CDR1 GTSNPN and CDR2 SVGIG (reference sequence). Trimming removed 2 bases from V and 3 bases from J; junction bases left unmatched: 9. The CDR3 DNA sequence: TGTGCCTGGAGTTCTGGTATTAGCGGGAACTACAATGAGCAGTTCTTC. The encoded protein is CAWSSGISGNYNEQFF.

This rearrangement joins TRBV9 to TRBJ2-1; 10 nucleotides line up with TRBD2. Germline CDR1 reads SGDLS; CDR2 reads YYNGEE. J lost 5 bases, V lost 4 bases, and 3 bases had no gene match. This CDR3 is 14 amino acids long. The CDR3 loop reads CASSSGTSDNEQFF. For the CDR3, the DNA is TGTGCCAGCAGCTCCGGGACTAGCGACAATGAGCAGTTCTTC.

J is TRBJ2-1 and V is TRBV6-5, with 12 positions matching TRBD1. With 0 bases clipped from V and 7 bases from J, the junction kept 4 bases outside the gene matches. Germline CDR1 reads MNHEY; CDR2 reads SVGAGI. This CDR3 is 16 amino acids long. CDR3 DNA sequence: TGTGCCAGCAGTTACTCAACGGGACAGGGGGCAAATGAGCAGTTCTTC. Translating it yields CASSYSTGQGANEQFF.

The rearrangement links TRBV10-3 to TRBJ1-2; 7 positions match TRBD1. Germline V gene data show CDR1 as ENHRY and CDR2 as SYGVKD. This CDR3 region has 13 residues. V dropped 3 bases and J dropped 7; count of bases not matched to a gene: 5. CDR3 nucleotide sequence: TGTGCCATCAGTGAAGAGGGGGCGGGTGGCTACACCTTC. Encoded protein: CAISEEGAGGYTF.

The rearrangement links TRBV6-6 to TRBJ2-7, with D possibly being TRBD2 (6 bases). V was clipped by 5 bases and J by 1 base, with 15 bases between them. The germline V gene has CDR1 MNHNY and CDR2 SVGAGI (reference sequence). The CDR3 sequence is 15 residues long. The CDR3 loop is CASSPPGGESYEQYF. In nucleotides, the CDR3 is TGTGCCAGCAGTCCTCCCGGGGGAGAATCCTACGAGCAGTACTTC.

This clone was seen a single time. The chain employs TRBV15 and TRBJ2-7; D is undetermined. The V end lost 5 bases, the J end lost 6 bases, and 14 bases lay between the germline ends. The CDR3 is made up of 13 amino acids. CDR1 and CDR2 from the germline V gene are LNHNV and YYDKDF (reference sequence). The CDR3: CATSRILGGEQYF. CDR3 bases: TGTGCCACCAGCCGGATCCTAGGTGGCGAGCAGTACTTC.

This rearrangement joins TRBV2 to TRBJ2-5, with D unresolved. Germline CDR1 and CDR2: SNHLY and FYNNEI. This CDR3 region has 12 residues. V dropped 6 bases and J dropped 5 bases, with 10 bases sitting between them. The CDR3 bases are TGTGCCAGCAGGAGATTCGGGGAGACCCAGTACTTC. Translated, it gives CASRRFGETQYF.

The gene calls are TRBV9 and TRBJ1-2, with D perhaps TRBD1 (6 bases). CDR1 is SGDLS, CDR2 YYNGEE, per germline. Trimming pared 5 bases from V and 7 bases from J, leaving 12 bases between. The CDR3 is 12 amino acids. As DNA, the CDR3 is TGTGCCAGCAGGTCAGGGGCCTCTGGCTACACCTTC. As protein: CASRSGASGYTF.

The V gene is TRBV6-1, the J gene TRBJ1-2, with D uncertain. From germline, CDR1 is MNHNS and CDR2 SASEGT. This CDR3 has 13 residues. Trimming took 11 bases from V and 3 from J, leaving 16 bases between them. In DNA form, the CDR3 reads TGTGCCGTAACACTTGACACCTACTATGGCTACACCTTC. Translated, it gives CAVTLDTYYGYTF.

V gene TRBV25-1 combines with J gene TRBJ2-7; 7 bases line up with TRBD1. V was pared by 0 bases and J by 2 bases, with 4 bases of the junction left unmatched. CDR3 size: 15 residues. CDR1 and CDR2 from the germline V gene are MGHDK and SYGVNS. The CDR3 coding sequence is TGTGCCAGCAGTGAATATGGAGACAGGGCCTACGAGCAGTACTTC. Its protein is CASSEYGDRAYEQYF.

J is TRBJ2-7 and V is TRBV18, with 10 bases that match TRBD1. CDR3 length: 14 amino acids. Unmatched junction bases numbered 5, after V lost 5 bases and J lost 4 bases. Germline V gene lookup returns CDR1 KGHSH and CDR2 LQKENI. In nucleotides, the CDR3 is TGTGCCAGCTCATCCCGGGACAGGGGTTACGAGCAGTACTTC. Translation gives CASSSRDRGYEQYF. The variable domain in full, completed from reference TRBV18 and TRBJ2-7, reads NAGVMQNPRHLVRRRGQEARLRCSPMKGHSHVYWYRQLPEEGLKFMVYLQKENIIDESGMPKERFSAEFPKEGPSILRIQQVVRGDSAAYFCASSSRDRGYEQYFGPGTRLTVT.

The chain links TRBV19 to TRBJ1-5; 7 nucleotides agree with TRBD1. CDR3 length: 13 residues. V lost 9 bases and J lost 6; bases outside the gene matches: 8. Looked up from germline, CDR1 is LNHDA and CDR2 is SQIVND (reference sequence). CDR3 nucleotides: TGTGCCAGCAAAGAGGGGGCGGGTCAGCCCCAGCATTTT. It codes for CASKEGAGQPQHF.

In this sample, this clone turned up once. The chain is built from TRBV4-1 and TRBJ2-2; TRBD2 aligns across 11 bases. This CDR3 is 19 amino acids long. Germline CDR1 reads MGHRA; CDR2 reads YSYEKL. The V segment lost 0 bases and the J segment 2 bases; nucleotides outside the gene matches: 8. In DNA form, the CDR3 reads TGCGCCAGCAGCCAAGAAGCAGGGCTAGCGGGAGGAAACACCGGGGAGCTGTTTTTT. Translated, it gives CASSQEAGLAGGNTGELFF.

This clone was counted a single time. This chain links TRBV9 with TRBJ2-3; 8 nucleotides match TRBD1. Unmatched junction bases numbered 3, after V lost 0 bases and J lost 0 bases. Germline loops: CDR1 SGDLS, CDR2 YYNGEE. CDR3 length equals 16 residues. CDR3 DNA sequence: TGTGCCAGCAGCGTAGTGGGACAGGCTAGCACAGATACGCAGTATTTT. Its protein is CASSVVGQASTDTQYF. Using reference TRBV9 and TRBJ2-3 for the parts outside the CDR3, the full variable domain is DSGVTQTPKHLITATGQRVTLRCSPRSGDLSVYWYQQSLDQGLQFLIQYYNGEERAKGNILERFSAQQFPDLHSELNLSSLELGDSALYFCASSVVGQASTDTQYFGPGTRLTVL.

The V call is TRBV7-8, the J call TRBJ1-1, with D possibly being TRBD1 (5 bases). The V end was cut by 0 bases, the J end by 5 bases, with 7 bases between. The CDR3 is 13 amino acids. Germline-derived CDR1 and CDR2 are SGHVS and FQNEAQ. CDR3 protein: CASSLAQGTEAFF. The CDR3 nucleotides read TGTGCCAGCAGCTTAGCGCAGGGAACTGAAGCTTTCTTT.